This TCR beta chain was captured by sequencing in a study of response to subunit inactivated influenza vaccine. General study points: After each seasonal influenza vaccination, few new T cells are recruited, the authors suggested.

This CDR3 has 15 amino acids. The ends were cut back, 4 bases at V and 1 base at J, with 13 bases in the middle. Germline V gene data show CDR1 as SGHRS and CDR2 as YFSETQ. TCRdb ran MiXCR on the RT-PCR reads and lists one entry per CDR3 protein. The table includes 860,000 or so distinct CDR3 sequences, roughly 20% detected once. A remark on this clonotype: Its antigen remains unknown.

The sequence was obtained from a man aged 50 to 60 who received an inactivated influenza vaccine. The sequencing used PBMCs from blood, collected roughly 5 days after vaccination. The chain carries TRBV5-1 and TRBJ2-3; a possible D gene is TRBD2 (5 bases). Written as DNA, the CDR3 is TGCGCCAGCAGCCCTTGGACTCCCGGCACAGATACGCAGTATTTT. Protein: CASSPWTPGTDTQYF.